These T cell receptor beta chains were read from a single sample in a study of shared clonotypes between healthy human individuals. The data were produced by immunoSEQ multiplex PCR, yet TCRdb's version contains in-frame clones alone and is incomplete. The repertoire holds about 500,000 clones, with around 77% as singletons. Sequencing was done on a sample of PBMCs. All receptors derive from a woman in her 40s in good health. Some clones in this sample may be carry-over from other donors' samples. Both conserved end residues are part of each CDR3. Fields, in order: J gene, D gene, V gene, clone size, CDR3 DNA, CDR3 protein. A D gene is named only where the DNA matches it firmly. The size of a clone is reported for some rows only, either as once, few or many, or as a class for expanded clones.

j_gene: TRBJ1-1; d_gene: .; v_gene: TRBV9; abundance: .; CDR3nt: TGTGCCAGCAGCGCCGAGGGGTGGGGCACTGAAGCTTTCTTT; CDR3aa: CASSAEGWGTEAFF
j_gene: TRBJ2-2; d_gene: .; v_gene: TRBV2; abundance: .; CDR3nt: TGTGCCAGCAGCCCCATTGGGGTATCCGGGGAGCTGTTTTTT; CDR3aa: CASSPIGVSGELFF
j_gene: TRBJ2-7; d_gene: .; v_gene: TRBV30; abundance: .; CDR3nt: TGTGCCTGGAGTATCGGGCCGCGGGGCGAGCAGTACTTC; CDR3aa: CAWSIGPRGEQYF
j_gene: TRBJ2-2; d_gene: TRBD1; v_gene: TRBV18; abundance: .; CDR3nt: TGTGCCAGCTCACCATGGGACAGAGCGAACACCGGGGAGCTGTTTTTT; CDR3aa: CASSPWDRANTGELFF
j_gene: TRBJ2-7; d_gene: .; v_gene: TRBV28; abundance: .; CDR3nt: TGTGCCAGCAGTAGGACAGCAACATACGAGCAGTACTTC; CDR3aa: CASSRTATYEQYF
j_gene: TRBJ1-3; d_gene: .; v_gene: TRBV7-9; abundance: once; CDR3nt: TGTGCCAGCAGCTTAGGCGGTCGGGGTTACACCATATATTTT; CDR3aa: CASSLGGRGYTIYF
j_gene: TRBJ2-2; d_gene: .; v_gene: TRBV18; abundance: .; CDR3nt: TGTGCCAGCTCACCTGGACACCTCAACACCGGGGAGCTGTTTTTT; CDR3aa: CASSPGHLNTGELFF
j_gene: TRBJ2-7; d_gene: TRBD2; v_gene: TRBV9; abundance: .; CDR3nt: TGTGCCAGCAGCGTAGGCGCGAGCTCACCGGGACTAGCGGGTCTTCACTACGAGCAGTACTTC; CDR3aa: CASSVGASSPGLAGLHYEQYF
j_gene: TRBJ1-5; d_gene: .; v_gene: TRBV4-2; abundance: .; CDR3nt: TGTGCCAGCAGCTTAGAACCTCGGACATCCTCGTGGAATCAGCCCCAGCATTTT; CDR3aa: CASSLEPRTSSWNQPQHF
j_gene: TRBJ1-5; d_gene: .; v_gene: TRBV19; abundance: .; CDR3nt: TGTGCCAGTAGTATTGAGGTTCAGCCCCAGCATTTT; CDR3aa: CASSIEVQPQHF
j_gene: TRBJ2-3; d_gene: .; v_gene: TRBV14; abundance: once; CDR3nt: TGTGCCAGCAGTCGTAGACAGGCGGGGGATACGCAGTATTTT; CDR3aa: CASSRRQAGDTQYF
j_gene: TRBJ2-5; d_gene: TRBD2; v_gene: TRBV5-1; abundance: .; CDR3nt: TGCGCCAGCAGCTTGCGGGGGGGCAGGATGGAAGAGACCCAGTACTTC; CDR3aa: CASSLRGGRMEETQYF
j_gene: TRBJ1-2; d_gene: .; v_gene: TRBV30; abundance: .; CDR3nt: TGTGCCTGGAGTGTTAGTGGTGGCTACACCTTC; CDR3aa: CAWSVSGGYTF
j_gene: TRBJ1-3; d_gene: TRBD1; v_gene: TRBV7-6; abundance: .; CDR3nt: TGTGCCAGCAGCCCAGCGAGGGGGCCCTCTGGAAACACCATATATTTT; CDR3aa: CASSPARGPSGNTIYF
j_gene: TRBJ2-6; d_gene: .; v_gene: TRBV5-1; abundance: .; CDR3nt: TGCGCCAGCAGCTTGGGAGGCCGAGGAGGGGCCAACGTCCTGACTTTC; CDR3aa: CASSLGGRGGANVLTF
j_gene: TRBJ2-7; d_gene: .; v_gene: TRBV4-2; abundance: once; CDR3nt: TGTGCCAGCAGCCAAGTGGGGGTGACGCGCTCCTACGAGCAGTACTTC; CDR3aa: CASSQVGVTRSYEQYF
j_gene: TRBJ1-1; d_gene: .; v_gene: TRBV6-5; abundance: .; CDR3nt: TGTGCCAGCAGTTACCAGAGGTCCACTGAAGCTTTCTTT; CDR3aa: CASSYQRSTEAFF
j_gene: TRBJ2-2; d_gene: TRBD2; v_gene: TRBV5-1; abundance: few; CDR3nt: TGCGCCAGCAGCTTCGGACTAGCAGACACCGGGGAGCTGTTTTTT; CDR3aa: CASSFGLADTGELFF
j_gene: TRBJ2-5; d_gene: .; v_gene: TRBV28; abundance: .; CDR3nt: TGTGCCAGCAAGGATCTCGGGGGATTCCAAGAGACCCAGTACTTC; CDR3aa: CASKDLGGFQETQYF
j_gene: TRBJ2-4; d_gene: .; v_gene: TRBV19; abundance: few; CDR3nt: TGTGCCAGTAGTATGAACGGAGACAAAAACATTCAGTACTTC; CDR3aa: CASSMNGDKNIQYF
j_gene: TRBJ2-6; d_gene: .; v_gene: TRBV27; abundance: once; CDR3nt: TGTGCCAGCAGTTTAGACAGGTCCCTTGGGGCCAACGTCCTGACTTTC; CDR3aa: CASSLDRSLGANVLTF
j_gene: TRBJ2-7; d_gene: .; v_gene: TRBV10-1; abundance: .; CDR3nt: TGCGCCAGCAGTCTGGGCCCGGTCGGGTCCTACGAGCAGTACTTC; CDR3aa: CASSLGPVGSYEQYF
j_gene: TRBJ2-3; d_gene: .; v_gene: TRBV15; abundance: .; CDR3nt: TGTGCCACCAGCAGAGGGAGGGATTCAGGCACAGATACGCAGTATTTT; CDR3aa: CATSRGRDSGTDTQYF
j_gene: TRBJ1-1; d_gene: .; v_gene: TRBV5-1; abundance: .; CDR3nt: TGCGCCAGCAGCTTGGACACCGGGGCCCTGAACACTGAAGCTTTCTTT; CDR3aa: CASSLDTGALNTEAFF
j_gene: TRBJ1-3; d_gene: .; v_gene: TRBV7-9; abundance: .; CDR3nt: TGTGCCAGCAGCTTAGAGGGCTTCGCTGGAAACACCATATATTTT; CDR3aa: CASSLEGFAGNTIYF
j_gene: TRBJ1-2; d_gene: TRBD1; v_gene: TRBV5-6; abundance: .; CDR3nt: TGTGCCAGCAGCTTGAGTAGAGGGGGCAACTATGGCTACACCTTC; CDR3aa: CASSLSRGGNYGYTF
j_gene: TRBJ1-5; d_gene: .; v_gene: TRBV30; abundance: .; CDR3nt: TGTGCCTGGAGTGACCGGGGCCTAGATCAGCCCCAGCATTTT; CDR3aa: CAWSDRGLDQPQHF
j_gene: TRBJ2-7; d_gene: .; v_gene: TRBV19; abundance: few; CDR3nt: TGTGCCAGTAGTACTTTGCTCACATGGGACGAGCAGTACTTC; CDR3aa: CASSTLLTWDEQYF
j_gene: TRBJ2-3; d_gene: .; v_gene: TRBV5-6; abundance: .; CDR3nt: TGTGCCAGCAGTCGGGGGGCAGGCACAGATACGCAGTATTTT; CDR3aa: CASSRGAGTDTQYF
j_gene: TRBJ2-7; d_gene: .; v_gene: TRBV5-1; abundance: .; CDR3nt: TGCGCCAGCAGCGCTACGCGGCCGTCCTACGAGCAGTACTTC; CDR3aa: CASSATRPSYEQYF
j_gene: TRBJ1-4; d_gene: .; v_gene: TRBV18; abundance: .; CDR3nt: TGTGCCAGCTCACCACAGCCTATCTTTTTGAGTGAAAAACTGTTTTTT; CDR3aa: CASSPQPIFLSEKLFF
j_gene: TRBJ1-3; d_gene: .; v_gene: TRBV5-4; abundance: .; CDR3nt: TGTGCCAGCAGCTCGGGGGGAAACACCATATATTTT; CDR3aa: CASSSGGNTIYF
j_gene: TRBJ2-7; d_gene: .; v_gene: TRBV9; abundance: once; CDR3nt: TGTGCCAGCAGCGTAGGCAGCTCGACCTACGAGCAGTACTTC; CDR3aa: CASSVGSSTYEQYF
j_gene: TRBJ2-1; d_gene: TRBD2; v_gene: TRBV4-2; abundance: .; CDR3nt: TGTGCCAGCAGCCATCCCGGGGTCGGCGGGGGGACTAGCGGGACCGGAAGCTCCTACAATGAGCAGTTCTTC; CDR3aa: CASSHPGVGGGTSGTGSSYNEQFF
j_gene: TRBJ2-7; d_gene: TRBD1; v_gene: TRBV6-6; abundance: .; CDR3nt: TGTGCCAGCAGAACCGACAGGGTAGCCTACGAGCAGTACTTC; CDR3aa: CASRTDRVAYEQYF
j_gene: TRBJ2-3; d_gene: TRBD2; v_gene: TRBV9; abundance: .; CDR3nt: TGTGCCAGCAGCGTACTAGCGGGAGCAACAGATACGCAGTATTTT; CDR3aa: CASSVLAGATDTQYF
j_gene: TRBJ2-3; d_gene: .; v_gene: TRBV7-9; abundance: .; CDR3nt: TGTGCCAGCAGCTTGGGGGGAAACACAGATACGCAGTATTTT; CDR3aa: CASSLGGNTDTQYF
j_gene: TRBJ1-2; d_gene: .; v_gene: TRBV5-6; abundance: once; CDR3nt: TGTGCCAGCAGCATAAACAGCTACTATGGCTACACCTTC; CDR3aa: CASSINSYYGYTF
j_gene: TRBJ1-4; d_gene: TRBD1; v_gene: TRBV7-2; abundance: .; CDR3nt: TGTGCCACTGGCCGAGACAGGGATGATGAAAAACTGTTTTTT; CDR3aa: CATGRDRDDEKLFF
j_gene: TRBJ2-1; d_gene: TRBD2; v_gene: TRBV19; abundance: .; CDR3nt: TGTGCCAGTAGTTTTATGGGACTAGCGGACAATGAGCAGTTCTTC; CDR3aa: CASSFMGLADNEQFF
j_gene: TRBJ2-3; d_gene: .; v_gene: TRBV6-1; abundance: few; CDR3nt: TGTGCCAGCAGCATCCGACTAAGTAGCACAGATACGCAGTATTTT; CDR3aa: CASSIRLSSTDTQYF
j_gene: TRBJ2-1; d_gene: TRBD2; v_gene: TRBV5-1; abundance: .; CDR3nt: TGCGCCAGCAGCTTGCGCCTAGCGGGTTCCTACAATGAGCAGTTCTTC; CDR3aa: CASSLRLAGSYNEQFF
j_gene: TRBJ2-7; d_gene: TRBD2; v_gene: TRBV11-2; abundance: .; CDR3nt: TGTGCCAGCAGCTTAAATCCTAGCGGGAGTTACGAGCAGTACTTC; CDR3aa: CASSLNPSGSYEQYF
j_gene: TRBJ1-1; d_gene: .; v_gene: TRBV18; abundance: few; CDR3nt: TGTGCCAGCTCACCATCCCCCGGGACTGAAGCTTTCTTT; CDR3aa: CASSPSPGTEAFF
j_gene: TRBJ1-5; d_gene: TRBD1; v_gene: TRBV6-6; abundance: .; CDR3nt: TGTGCCAGCAACGACCGGGACAGGGGAAAAAATCAGCCCCAGCATTTT; CDR3aa: CASNDRDRGKNQPQHF
j_gene: TRBJ1-2; d_gene: .; v_gene: TRBV9; abundance: .; CDR3nt: TGTGCCAGCAGCCCCCATGACCGCAGGGCTGGCTATGGCTACACCTTC; CDR3aa: CASSPHDRRAGYGYTF
j_gene: TRBJ2-1; d_gene: TRBD2; v_gene: TRBV6-4; abundance: many; CDR3nt: TGTGCCAGCAGTGACTCTAGCGGGTCCTACAATGAGCAGTTCTTC; CDR3aa: CASSDSSGSYNEQFF
j_gene: TRBJ2-2; d_gene: TRBD2; v_gene: TRBV7-7; abundance: once; CDR3nt: TGTGCCAGCAGCTTATGGGAGGCAGCGGGAGTGGGCGGGGAGCTGTTTTTT; CDR3aa: CASSLWEAAGVGGELFF
j_gene: TRBJ2-2; d_gene: .; v_gene: TRBV4-3; abundance: .; CDR3nt: TGCGCCAGCAGCCGACAACTAGAACTCTCCGGGGAGCTGTTTTTT; CDR3aa: CASSRQLELSGELFF
j_gene: TRBJ1-1; d_gene: .; v_gene: TRBV4-1; abundance: many; CDR3nt: TGCGCCAGCAGCCAAGATAGCAGAACAGGGATGAACACTGAAGCTTTCTTT; CDR3aa: CASSQDSRTGMNTEAFF
j_gene: TRBJ2-3; d_gene: .; v_gene: TRBV2; abundance: .; CDR3nt: TGTGCCAGCAGTGACGGCCTGCTCACAGATACGCAGTATTTT; CDR3aa: CASSDGLLTDTQYF
j_gene: TRBJ2-1; d_gene: TRBD2; v_gene: TRBV5-6; abundance: .; CDR3nt: TGTGCCAGCAGCCCACTAGCGGGAGCTGGAAATGAGCAGTTCTTC; CDR3aa: CASSPLAGAGNEQFF
j_gene: TRBJ1-5; d_gene: TRBD1; v_gene: TRBV27; abundance: .; CDR3nt: TGTGCCAGCAATCAGCCCACCCCCCGCCCGGGACAGGGTAGTCAGCCCCAGCATTTT; CDR3aa: CASNQPTPRPGQGSQPQHF
j_gene: TRBJ1-1; d_gene: .; v_gene: TRBV7-2; abundance: .; CDR3nt: TGTGCCAGCAGCAGCACCCAGGGGAACACTGAAGCTTTCTTT; CDR3aa: CASSSTQGNTEAFF
j_gene: TRBJ1-5; d_gene: .; v_gene: TRBV6-1; abundance: .; CDR3nt: TGTGCCAGCAGTGAAATAGGGTTTCGACGGCCCCAGCATTTT; CDR3aa: CASSEIGFRRPQHF
j_gene: TRBJ2-2; d_gene: TRBD1; v_gene: TRBV28; abundance: .; CDR3nt: TGTGCCAGCAGTCAACCCCGTAGGGGGCTCTACACCGGGGAGCTGTTTTTT; CDR3aa: CASSQPRRGLYTGELFF
j_gene: TRBJ2-2; d_gene: .; v_gene: TRBV5-1; abundance: .; CDR3nt: TGCGCCAGCAGCTTCGGATTGTCCGGGGAGCTGTTTTTT; CDR3aa: CASSFGLSGELFF